The clone carrying this T cell receptor beta chain showed up just a few times. Its cognate antigen is unknown. To make TCR beta libraries, researchers used iRepertoire HTBI primers and Arm-PCR of CDR3 regions. One entry per CDR3 protein, called by TCRdb with MiXCR from the multiplex PCR reads. The table lists about 300,000 distinct CDR3 sequences, 18% of them singletons. This sample is part of a study of regulatory T cells in long-lasting Graves disease. The wider study: Under 3 months of antithyroid drugs had been taken by newly diagnosed Graves' patients.

Time point given: newly diagnosed GD, antithyroid drugs for less than 3 months. PBMC-derived RNA was used for the TCR library. The CDR3 contains 21 residues. V lost 4 bases to trimming and J lost 2 bases; unmatched junction nucleotides: 20. Germline CDR1 reads SGHVS; CDR2 reads FQNEAQ. Findings of the study overall: Newly diagnosed Graves' patients had higher TCR diversity than persistent ones. Thyroid tissue went unexamined; only peripheral blood was analyzed.

The sequence derives from a female donor with Graves disease. The specimen comprised peripheral blood mononuclear cells (PBMCs), sampled at new diagnosis, from a patient treated with antithyroid drugs. The rearrangement links TRBV7-8 to TRBJ1-5; TRBD1 matches 10 bases. The CDR3 DNA follows: TGTGCCAGCAGCTCGCTTTGGCCGGGACAGGGGAGGGGTAGACGCAATCAGCCCCAGCATTTT. Its translation: CASSSLWPGQGRGRRNQPQHF.